This TCR beta chain was captured by sequencing in a study of metastatic and nonmetastatic thyroid tumors. Study background: From malignant and benign thyroid patients, repertoires in blood and in tumor or nodule tissue were compared.

Findings and caveats of the study: Significantly higher TCR beta diversity was reportedly seen in malignant thyroid tumors than benign nodules, in blood and tumor.

The junction had 8 bases not matched to a gene; V was cut back by 6 bases and J by 8 bases. Germline V gene sequence: CDR1 SNHLY, CDR2 FYNNEI. The CDR3 loop spans 14 amino acids. In the original processing: CDR3 differences across clinicopathological groups were used to build a distant-metastasis classifier for papillary thyroid cancer. TCRdb re-clonotyped the PCR reads via MiXCR. The V and J calls and clone size are TCRdb's, not the authors'. Of some 55,000 clones listed, roughly 20% are singletons. Every patient underwent thyroid surgery untreated. On this clone: No antigen is known for it. This may be a read error, as it is one base from a much larger clone.

The sample consisted of blood. This TCR derives from a female donor with papillary thyroid cancer or a benign thyroid nodule (not recorded which). Some clones in this sample may be carry-over from other donors' samples. The chain recombines TRBV2 with TRBJ2-1, with 9 bases matching TRBD2. Here the CDR3 DNA reads TGTGCCAGCAGGCAGCGGGAGGACTCTGATGAGCAGTTCTTC. Translated, it gives CASRQREDSDEQFF.